This record concerns one TCR beta chain sequence. What it binds is not known. Other DNA sequences in this sample translate to the same CDR3. 200 to 250 ng DNA, 30,000 to 35,000 T cell genomes, went into each sorted-subset replicate PCR. Repertoires were generated with immunoSEQ multiplex PCR, while TCRdb's copy carries only in-frame clones and drops some. The sample includes about 2,100,000 clones, roughly 91% of them seen just once. CD8 cells regarded as naive lacked CD45RO, were positively chosen for CCR7, and omitted terminally differentiated effector memory CD45RA+ cells. V lost 5 bases to trimming and J lost 0 bases; unmatched junction nucleotides: 3. CDR1 and CDR2 (germline): SGHNT, YENEEA. There are 15 residues in the CDR3. The sample originates from a study of shared clonotypes between healthy human individuals. General study points: For naive CD4 cells, 5% to 6.5% of clonotypes were shared across a few donors. The generation probabilities recorded for non-shared clonotypes fell below those of clonotypes shared by all four donors. Estimated clonotype richness was generally higher in naive than memory subsets.

Sample: naive CD8+ T cells from PBMCs. This sequence originates from a man aged 18 to 29 in good health. Some clones in this sample may be carry-over from other donors' samples. V is TRBV11-3 and J is TRBJ2-2, with TRBD1 matching over 7 bases. This chain's CDR3 is CASSPDRANTGELFF. The CDR3 nucleotides are TGTGCCAGCAGCCCTGACAGGGCGAACACCGGGGAGCTGTTTTTT.